The entry below gives a single T cell receptor (beta chain) sequence along with its context. Its specificity is not known. J was trimmed by 4 bases and V by 5 bases; bases with no gene match: 7. The CDR3 length is 15 residues. CDR1 is SGHVS, CDR2 FNYEAQ, per germline. The source of the sample is a study of cytomegalovirus exposure and HLA in healthy donors. The data were produced by immunoSEQ multiplex PCR, yet TCRdb's version contains in-frame clones alone and is incomplete. The table records some 110,000 clones, more than 75% of them present only once. The donors were members of the validation cohort comprising roughly 130 subjects, separate from the roughly 700-subject first cohort. Overall study findings and caveats: Specificity for CMV antigens was confirmed in vitro for a few of the CMV-associated chains. The study recorded 150 to 200 TCR beta chains that were cytomegalovirus-associated. While the bulk of TCR sequences proved rare, some public TCRs turned up in many donors.

This clonotype was sampled from a man between 18 and 35 years old in good health and CMV-seronegative. The rearrangement links TRBV7-6 to TRBJ2-7; 11 nucleotides agree with TRBD2. Sequencing was carried out using PBMCs. In DNA, the CDR3 is TGTGCCAGCAGCGGTAGCGGGGGGGCGAGGTACGAGCAGTACTTC. Encoded protein: CASSGSGGARYEQYF.